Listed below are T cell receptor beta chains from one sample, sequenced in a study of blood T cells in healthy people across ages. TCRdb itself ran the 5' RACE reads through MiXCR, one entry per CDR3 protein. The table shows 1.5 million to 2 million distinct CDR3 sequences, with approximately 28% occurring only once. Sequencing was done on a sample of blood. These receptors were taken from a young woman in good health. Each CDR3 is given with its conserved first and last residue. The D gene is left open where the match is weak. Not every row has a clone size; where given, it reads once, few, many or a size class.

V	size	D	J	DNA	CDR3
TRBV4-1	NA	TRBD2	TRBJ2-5	TGCGCCAGCAGCCAAGAGGCGGGACTAGCGGGGGCTACGACCCAGTACTTC	CASSQEAGLAGATTQYF
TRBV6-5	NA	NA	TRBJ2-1	TGTGCCAGCGGTTACTCGATTGGCAGCTCCTACAATGAGCAGTTCTTC	CASGYSIGSSYNEQFF
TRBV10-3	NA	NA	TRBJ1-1	TGTGCCATCAGTGAGTCATTATCCGGCAGTAACACTGAAGCTTTCTTT	CAISESLSGSNTEAFF
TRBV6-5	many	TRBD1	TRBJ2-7	TGTGCCAGCAGTTACGGCGGGACAGGGGGCTACGAGCAGTACTTC	CASSYGGTGGYEQYF
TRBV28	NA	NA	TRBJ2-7	TGTGCCAGCAGTTTCACAACAAAAAGAATATCCTCCTACGAGCAGTACTTC	CASSFTTKRISSYEQYF
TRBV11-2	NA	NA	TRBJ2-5	TGTGCCAGCAGCCCCCTAGGAAACAGGGTCAGGGAGACCCAGTACTTC	CASSPLGNRVRETQYF
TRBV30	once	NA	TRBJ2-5	TGTGCCTGGAGTGTCCTGACAGGCATGTACCAAGAGACCCAGTACTTC	CAWSVLTGMYQETQYF
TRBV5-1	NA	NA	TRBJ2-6	TGCGCCAGCAGCTTGATGGGTGAAGGGGCCAACGTCCTGACTTTC	CASSLMGEGANVLTF
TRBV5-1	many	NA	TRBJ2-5	TGCGCCAGCAGCTTGGCCTTCTCGTGGGCGGAAGAGACCCAGTACTTC	CASSLAFSWAEETQYF
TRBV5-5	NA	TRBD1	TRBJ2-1	TGTGCCAGCAGCCTTGGTAGACAGGGGGCCAGCAATGAGCAGTTCTTC	CASSLGRQGASNEQFF
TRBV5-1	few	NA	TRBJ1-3	TGCGCCAGCAGCCCCCTGGGGACTGGAAACACCAGATATTTT	CASSPLGTGNTRYF
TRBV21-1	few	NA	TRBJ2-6	TGTGCCAGCAGCAAACGGACTGAGGCCAACGTCCTGACTTTC	CASSKRTEANVLTF
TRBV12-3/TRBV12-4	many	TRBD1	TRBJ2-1	TGTGCCAGCAGTGAGAGGACAGGGTTAACCTACAATGAGCAGTTCTTC	CASSERTGLTYNEQFF
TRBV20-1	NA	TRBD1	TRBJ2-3	TGCAGTGCCTCGCGGGGACAGGTTGGCACAGATACGCAGTATTTT	CSASRGQVGTDTQYF
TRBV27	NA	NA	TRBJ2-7	TGTGCCAGCACACACTCCGGGACCCCATACAATGAGCAGTACTTC	CASTHSGTPYNEQYF
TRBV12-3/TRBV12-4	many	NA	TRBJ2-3	TGTGCCAGCATTCGACTAGAAGGCACAGATACGCAGTATTTT	CASIRLEGTDTQYF
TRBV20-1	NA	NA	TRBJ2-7	TGCAGTGCTAGAGGCGAGAGCGAGAGCTCCTACGAGCAGTACTTC	CSARGESESSYEQYF
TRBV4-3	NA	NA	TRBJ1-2	TGCGCCAGCAGCCTCGGCCGCTCCTCAAACTATGGCTGCACCTTC	CASSLGRSSNYGCTF
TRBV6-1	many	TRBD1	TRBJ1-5	TGTGCCAGCAGTGCGACAGGGGCTAACAATCAGCCCCAGCATTTT	CASSATGANNQPQHF
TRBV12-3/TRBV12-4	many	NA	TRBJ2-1	TGTGCCAGCATTCTAGCGACCAGCTCCTACAATGAGCAGTTCTTC	CASILATSSYNEQFF
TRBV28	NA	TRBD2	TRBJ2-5	TGTGCCAGCAGTTCGGGGCTAGCGGACACCGGGGGAGAGACCCAGTACTTC	CASSSGLADTGGETQYF
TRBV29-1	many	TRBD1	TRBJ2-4	TGCAGCGTTCAGGACAGGGGTACTGACATTCAGTACTTC	CSVQDRGTDIQYF
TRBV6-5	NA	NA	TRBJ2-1	TGTGCCAGCAGCGACCAGCTAGGTGAGCAGTTCTTC	CASSDQLGEQFF
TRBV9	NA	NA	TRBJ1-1	TGTGCCAGCAGCGTAGTCCCAGGTAATACGAACACTGAAGCTTTCTTT	CASSVVPGNTNTEAFF
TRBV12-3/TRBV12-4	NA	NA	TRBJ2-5	TGTGCCAGCGGTAGGCTTAAGACCCAGTACTTC	CASGRLKTQYF
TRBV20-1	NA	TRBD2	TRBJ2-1	TGCAGTGCTAGACGTGGGGCTAGCGGGGGGCTAAGTGAGCAGTTCTTC	CSARRGASGGLSEQFF
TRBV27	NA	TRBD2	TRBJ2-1	TGTGCCAGCACCCGACAGGCTAGCGGGGGGGCAGATGAGCAGTTCTTC	CASTRQASGGADEQFF
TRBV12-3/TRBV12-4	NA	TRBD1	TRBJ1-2	TGTGCCAGCAGTTCAATAGGGGGCAATGGCTACACCTTC	CASSSIGGNGYTF
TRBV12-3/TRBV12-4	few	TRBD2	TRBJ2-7	TGTGCCAGCACCGATGGACTAGACTACGAGCAGTACTTC	CASTDGLDYEQYF
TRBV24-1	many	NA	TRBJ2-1	TGTGCCACCGTTTCCTCCTACAATGAGCAGTTCTTC	CATVSSYNEQFF
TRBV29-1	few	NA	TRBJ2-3	TGCAGCGTTGAGGCTAGCTCTAGGGATACGCAGTATTTT	CSVEASSRDTQYF
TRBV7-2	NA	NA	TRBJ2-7	TGTGCCAGCAACCCTAATGTGGGCAGACGCATGTACTTC	CASNPNVGRRMYF
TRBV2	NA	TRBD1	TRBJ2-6	TGTGCCAGCAGTGTTCGTCAGGGGGCATCCCTGCTCTCTGGGGCCAACGTCCTGACTTTC	CASSVRQGASLLSGANVLTF
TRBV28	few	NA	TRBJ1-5	TGTGCCAGCATGGGAGGGGGGCGTCAGCCCCAGCATTTT	CASMGGGRQPQHF
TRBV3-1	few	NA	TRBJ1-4	TGTGCCAGCAGCCTCCGGGGTTATGAAAAACTGTTTTTT	CASSLRGYEKLFF
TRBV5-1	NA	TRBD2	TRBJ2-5	TGCGCCAGCAGCTGGCGGGGGGCCGGGGAGACCCAGCACTTC	CASSWRGAGETQHF
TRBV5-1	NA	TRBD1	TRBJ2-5	TGCGCCAGCAGCGGGGCAGACAGGGACCAAGAGACCCAGTACTTC	CASSGADRDQETQYF
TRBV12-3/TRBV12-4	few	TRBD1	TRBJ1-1	TGTGCCAGCAGCAACCAGGGGGCCCGCGAAGCTTTCTTT	CASSNQGAREAFF
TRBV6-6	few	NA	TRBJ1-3	TGTGCCAGCACGGCGGTGGCCTCTGGAAACACCATATATTTT	CASTAVASGNTIYF
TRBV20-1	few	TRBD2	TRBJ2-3	TGCAGTGCGCTGAACCGGGGGGGAAGCACAGATACGCAGTATTTT	CSALNRGGSTDTQYF
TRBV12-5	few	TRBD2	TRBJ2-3	TGTGCTAGTGGTCTCGGGGACTACGGGGGGATAGATACGCAGTATTTT	CASGLGDYGGIDTQYF
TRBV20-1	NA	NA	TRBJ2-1	TGCAGTGCTTCTGCCTATGAGGCCTACAATGAGCAGTTCTTC	CSASAYEAYNEQFF
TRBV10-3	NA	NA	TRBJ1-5	TGTGCCATCAGTCTTACGGACAGTAGCAATCAGCCCCGGCATTTT	CAISLTDSSNQPRHF
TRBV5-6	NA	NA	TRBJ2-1	TGTGCCAGCAGGGAAACAGGGACCTACAATGAGCAGTTCTTC	CASRETGTYNEQFF
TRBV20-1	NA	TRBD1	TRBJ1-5	TGCGGCGTATGGATCAGGGGGAGCAATCAGCCCCAGCATTTT	CGVWIRGSNQPQHF
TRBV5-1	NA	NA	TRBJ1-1	TGCGCCAGCAGCCCGGTTACCACAGGGCACGCCCGTTTGAACACTGAAGCTTTCTTT	CASSPVTTGHARLNTEAFF
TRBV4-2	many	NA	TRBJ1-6	TGTGCCAGCAGCCAAGAGGGGAGTTGGTCACCCCTCCACTTT	CASSQEGSWSPLHF
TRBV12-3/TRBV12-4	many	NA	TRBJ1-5	TGTGCCAGCAGTCTAGACAGGTTAAATCAGCCCCAGCATTTT	CASSLDRLNQPQHF
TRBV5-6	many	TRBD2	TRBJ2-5	TGTGCCAGTACTAGCGGGGGGATTGAGGAGACCCAGTACTTC	CASTSGGIEETQYF
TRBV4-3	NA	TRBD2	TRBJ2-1	TGCGCCAGCAGCCAAGATCGGAGCGGGAGGGCCTGTCGTGAGCAGTTCTTC	CASSQDRSGRACREQFF
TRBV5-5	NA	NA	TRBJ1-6	TGTGCCAGCAGCACGGGACTAGCATCACCCCTCCACTTT	CASSTGLASPLHF
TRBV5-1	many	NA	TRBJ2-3	TGTGCCAGCAGTCGTGAAGGAGATACGCAGTATTTT	CASSREGDTQYF
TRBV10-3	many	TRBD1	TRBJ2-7	TGTGCCATCAGTGAGGGGGACAGGAGCTCCTACGAGCAGTACTTC	CAISEGDRSSYEQYF
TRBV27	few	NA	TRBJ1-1	TGTGCCAGCAGAAAGCTGGCCGGGGGCACTGAAGCTTTCTTT	CASRKLAGGTEAFF
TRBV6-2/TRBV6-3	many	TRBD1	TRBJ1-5	TGTGCCAGCAGTTACGAAAGACAGGGGGGTCAGCCCCAGCATTTT	CASSYERQGGQPQHF
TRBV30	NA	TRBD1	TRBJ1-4	TGTGCCTGTTCCAGGGGGACGGGTGAAAAACTGTTTTTT	CACSRGTGEKLFF
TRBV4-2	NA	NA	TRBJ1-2	TGTGCCAGCAGCCAAGAGGCCCAGGTCTTAGGTGGCTACACCTTC	CASSQEAQVLGGYTF
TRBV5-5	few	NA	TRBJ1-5	TGTGCCAGCAGCTTCTGGCCAGGGGATCAGCCCCAGCATTTT	CASSFWPGDQPQHF
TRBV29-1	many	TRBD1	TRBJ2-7	TGCAGCGTTGATGTTGCGGGACAGGGCATCTACGAGCAGTACTTC	CSVDVAGQGIYEQYF